This T cell receptor beta chain was identified in a study of T cell responses to AZD1222 COVID-19 vaccine. Study-wide points: Among AZD1222 vaccinees, only 5 to 7 were seropositive at baseline. Females made up more of the donors, who were largely white British, and clonal diversity may have come out too low.

Second-dose timings of about 4 or about 12 weeks were pooled. In the case of this clone: Antigen specificity is unknown.

The CDR3 length is 13 residues. Trimming left V 6 bases short and J 1 base short, with 9 bases between. Germline CDR1 reads MNHEY; CDR2 reads SVGAGI. Some clones are missing from TCRdb's copy, which holds only in-frame ones; the method was immunoSEQ multiplex PCR. The sample contains 190,000 or so clones, 80% to 95% of which appear only once. The clonotype comes from an adult who received the AZD1222 COVID-19 vaccine. The rearrangement uses TRBV6-5 and TRBJ1-1, with D unclear. Sequences were derived from peripheral blood, sampled 28 days after the second AZD1222 dose. For the CDR3, the DNA is TGTGCCAGCAGGGGGTCAGGGAACACTGAAGCTTTCTTT. Residues: CASRGSGNTEAFF.